One and the same sample provided the 2 T cell receptor beta chains below, sequenced in a study of technical replicates of blood from a handful of donors. Method: immunoSEQ multiplex PCR; TCRdb's copy keeps in-frame clones and lacks some. The sample lists more than 65,000 clones; over 75% were seen once. Input material: PBMCs. These TCRs come from a human donor in good health. Some clones in this sample may be carry-over from other donors' samples.

The rearrangement joins TRBV19 to TRBJ2-3; TRBD2 might be the D (5 bases). The CDR3 loop spans 16 amino acids. Germline V CDR1 and CDR2: LNHDA, SQIVND (reference sequence). V was shortened by 6 bases and J by 3 bases, with 19 bases between the two germline ends. The CDR3 DNA sequence: TGTGCCAGTAGCCTTTCGTGGAGCACTAGTACAGATACGCAGTATTTT. It yields the protein CASSLSWSTSTDTQYF.

This chain links TRBV27 with TRBJ2-3, with 8 bases lining up with TRBD2. This CDR3 spans 16 amino acids. Unmatched junction bases numbered 9, after V lost 0 bases and J lost 7 bases. Germline lookup yields CDR1 MNHEY and CDR2 SMNVEV (reference sequence). The CDR3 region has the DNA TGTGCCAGCAGTTTATCGTCACGGGGGGGAGGGAATACGCAGTATTTT. This gives the protein CASSLSSRGGGNTQYF.